The present T cell receptor (beta chain) was sequenced within a study of T-cell memory formation after mild COVID-19. Via MiXCR, TCRdb re-called the 5' RACE reads, giving one row per CDR3 protein. The repertoire holds hundreds of thousands of distinct CDR3 sequences, with about an eighth as singletons. Study-level findings and limits: Some clones that responded were present in memory (sampled pre-infection), which suggests cross-reactive memory joined.

V was trimmed by 3 bases and J by 8 bases, leaving 10 bases between them. The CDR3 is 12 residues long. A word on this clonotype: Its antigen is unknown.

The sequenced material came from PBMCs or a T cell subset sorted from them (not recorded which). The V call is TRBV12-3 or TRBV12-4, the J call TRBJ1-1; D remains unclear. The source of this sequence is a man younger than 35 who had mild COVID-19 (a few samples of this study predate the infection). Cell type and time point are not known. The CDR3 nucleotides are TGTGCCAGCAGTTTCCGGCCGGAAGAAGCTTTCTTT. This sequence encodes CASSFRPEEAFF.